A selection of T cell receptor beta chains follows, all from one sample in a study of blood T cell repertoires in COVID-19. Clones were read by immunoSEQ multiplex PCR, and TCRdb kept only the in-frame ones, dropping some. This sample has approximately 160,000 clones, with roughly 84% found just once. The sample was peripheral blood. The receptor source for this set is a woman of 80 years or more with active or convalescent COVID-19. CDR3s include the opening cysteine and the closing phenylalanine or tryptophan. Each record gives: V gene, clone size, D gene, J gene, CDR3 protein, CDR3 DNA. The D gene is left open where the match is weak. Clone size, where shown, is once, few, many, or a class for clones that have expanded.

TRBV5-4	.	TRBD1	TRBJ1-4	CASSTGQYNEKLFF	TGTGCCAGCAGCACGGGACAGTATAATGAAAAACTGTTTTTT
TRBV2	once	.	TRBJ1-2	CASRQGGDYTF	TGTGCCAGCAGACAGGGTGGGGACTACACCTTC
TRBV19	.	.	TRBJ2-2	CASSGGHYTGELFF	TGTGCCAGTAGTGGGGGACATTACACCGGGGAGCTGTTTTTT
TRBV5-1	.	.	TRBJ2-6	CASSPWSRTAGANVLTF	TGCGCCAGCAGCCCTTGGAGTAGGACAGCCGGGGCCAACGTCCTGACTTTC
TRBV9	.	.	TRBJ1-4	CASSPPGPGDEKLFF	TGTGCCAGCAGCCCTCCAGGGCCGGGGGATGAAAAACTGTTTTTT
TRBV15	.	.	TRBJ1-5	CATSSTQGGYNQPQHF	TGTGCCACCAGCTCAACCCAAGGAGGTTACAATCAGCCCCAGCATTTT
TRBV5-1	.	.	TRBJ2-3	CASVRDTSTDTQYF	TGCGCCAGCGTCAGGGATACTAGCACAGATACGCAGTATTTT
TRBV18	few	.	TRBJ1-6	CASSSYNSPLHF	TGTGCCAGCTCGTCATATAATTCACCCCTCCACTTT
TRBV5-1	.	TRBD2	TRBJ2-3	CASSEGLAGPSTDTQYF	TGCGCCAGCAGCGAGGGACTAGCGGGCCCAAGCACAGATACGCAGTATTTT
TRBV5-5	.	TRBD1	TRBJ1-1	CASSFTGGYVVEAFF	TGTGCCAGCAGCTTTACAGGGGGCTATGTAGTTGAAGCTTTCTTT
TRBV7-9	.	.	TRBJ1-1	CATLGAPTNTEAFF	TGTGCCACCCTCGGTGCCCCAACGAACACTGAAGCTTTCTTT
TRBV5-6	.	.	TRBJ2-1	CASSLGSGFKGEQFF	TGTGCCAGCAGCTTGGGAAGCGGGTTCAAGGGTGAGCAGTTCTTC
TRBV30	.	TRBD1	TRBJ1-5	CAWSPHRGGQPQHF	TGTGCCTGGAGTCCGCACAGGGGAGGTCAGCCCCAGCATTTT
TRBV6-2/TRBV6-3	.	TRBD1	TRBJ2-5	CASSYGTDLYQETQYF	TGTGCCAGCAGTTACGGGACAGATTTGTACCAAGAGACCCAGTACTTC
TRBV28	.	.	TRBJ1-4	CASSSLGGPTNEKLFF	TGTGCCAGCAGTTCTTTGGGGGGGCCGACTAATGAAAAACTGTTTTTT
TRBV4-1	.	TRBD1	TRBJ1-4	CASSQIPGQGATNEKLFF	TGCGCCAGCAGCCAAATCCCGGGACAGGGTGCAACTAATGAAAAACTGTTTTTT
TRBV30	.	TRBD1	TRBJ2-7	CAWTTGTGIYEQYF	TGTGCCTGGACCACCGGGACAGGGATCTACGAGCAGTACTTC
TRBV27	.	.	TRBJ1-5	CASSPLTVGEPQHF	TGTGCCAGCAGTCCCTTGACGGTGGGAGAACCCCAGCATTTT
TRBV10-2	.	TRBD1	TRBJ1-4	CASRGTWTGDNEKLFF	TGCGCCAGCAGGGGGACTTGGACAGGGGATAATGAAAAACTGTTTTTT
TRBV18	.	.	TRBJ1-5	CASSEVEGRNQPQHF	TGTGCCAGCTCAGAGGTGGAGGGGCGGAATCAGCCCCAGCATTTT
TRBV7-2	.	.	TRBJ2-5	CASSFGEGQYF	TGTGCCAGCAGCTTTGGAGAGGGCCAGTACTTC
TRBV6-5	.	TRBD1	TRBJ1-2	CASSYSRIQGAGYTF	TGTGCCAGCAGTTACTCCCGGATACAGGGGGCTGGCTACACCTTC
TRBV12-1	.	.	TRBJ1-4	CASSLGQSNQGEKLFF	TGTGCCAGCAGCCTTGGACAGTCTAACCAAGGGGAAAAACTGTTTTTT
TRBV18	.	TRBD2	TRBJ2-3	CASSPRLAGGKDTQYF	TGTGCCAGCTCACCAAGACTAGCGGGGGGTAAAGATACGCAGTATTTT
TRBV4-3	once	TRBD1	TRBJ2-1	CASSQLSTGGLHEQFF	TGCGCCAGCAGCCAACTATCGACAGGGGGCCTCCATGAGCAGTTCTTC
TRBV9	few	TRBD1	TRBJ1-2	CASSVGGQGALLYGYTF	TGTGCCAGCAGCGTAGGAGGGCAGGGGGCGCTTCTCTATGGCTACACCTTC
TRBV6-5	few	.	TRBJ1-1	CASTGRPNTEAFF	TGTGCCAGCACAGGAAGGCCGAACACTGAAGCTTTCTTT
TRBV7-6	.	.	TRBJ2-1	CASSTWGPPNEQFF	TGTGCCAGCAGCACCTGGGGGCCCCCAAATGAGCAGTTCTTC
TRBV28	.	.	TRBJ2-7	CASSVIGQGRQYF	TGTGCCAGCAGCGTCATAGGGCAAGGGAGGCAGTACTTC
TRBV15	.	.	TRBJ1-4	CATSRDTGQGEKLFF	TGTGCCACCAGCAGAGATACAGGGCAAGGTGAAAAACTGTTTTTT
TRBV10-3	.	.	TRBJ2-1	CATSRDFNTGEQFF	TGTGCCACCAGCCGGGATTTCAATACGGGTGAGCAGTTCTTC
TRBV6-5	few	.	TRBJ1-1	CASTLMQGTEAFF	TGTGCCAGCACCTTAATGCAGGGCACTGAAGCTTTCTTT
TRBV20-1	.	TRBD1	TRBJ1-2	CSARGTDYGYTF	TGCAGTGCTCGTGGGACAGATTATGGCTACACCTTC
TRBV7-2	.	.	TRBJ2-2	CASSSPVTGELFF	TGTGCCAGCAGCTCCCCGGTTACCGGGGAGCTGTTTTTT
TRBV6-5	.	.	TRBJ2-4	CASRGGGSGENIQYF	TGTGCCAGCAGGGGAGGGGGGTCCGGGGAAAACATTCAGTACTTC
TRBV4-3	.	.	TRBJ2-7	CASSQEGGQTAQYF	TGCGCCAGCAGCCAAGAGGGGGGACAGACTGCGCAGTACTTC